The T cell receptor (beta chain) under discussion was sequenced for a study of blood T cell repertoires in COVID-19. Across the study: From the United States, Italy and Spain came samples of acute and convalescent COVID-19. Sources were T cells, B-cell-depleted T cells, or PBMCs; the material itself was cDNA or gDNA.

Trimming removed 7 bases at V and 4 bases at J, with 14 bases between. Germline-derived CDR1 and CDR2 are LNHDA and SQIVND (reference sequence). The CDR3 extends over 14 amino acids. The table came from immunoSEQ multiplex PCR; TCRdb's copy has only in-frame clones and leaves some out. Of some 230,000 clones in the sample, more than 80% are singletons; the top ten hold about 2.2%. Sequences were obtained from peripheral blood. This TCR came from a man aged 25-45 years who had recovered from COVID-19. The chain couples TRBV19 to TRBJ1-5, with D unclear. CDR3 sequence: CASTGNGRNQPQHF. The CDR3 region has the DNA TGTGCCAGTACGGGAAATGGTCGAAATCAGCCCCAGCATTTT.